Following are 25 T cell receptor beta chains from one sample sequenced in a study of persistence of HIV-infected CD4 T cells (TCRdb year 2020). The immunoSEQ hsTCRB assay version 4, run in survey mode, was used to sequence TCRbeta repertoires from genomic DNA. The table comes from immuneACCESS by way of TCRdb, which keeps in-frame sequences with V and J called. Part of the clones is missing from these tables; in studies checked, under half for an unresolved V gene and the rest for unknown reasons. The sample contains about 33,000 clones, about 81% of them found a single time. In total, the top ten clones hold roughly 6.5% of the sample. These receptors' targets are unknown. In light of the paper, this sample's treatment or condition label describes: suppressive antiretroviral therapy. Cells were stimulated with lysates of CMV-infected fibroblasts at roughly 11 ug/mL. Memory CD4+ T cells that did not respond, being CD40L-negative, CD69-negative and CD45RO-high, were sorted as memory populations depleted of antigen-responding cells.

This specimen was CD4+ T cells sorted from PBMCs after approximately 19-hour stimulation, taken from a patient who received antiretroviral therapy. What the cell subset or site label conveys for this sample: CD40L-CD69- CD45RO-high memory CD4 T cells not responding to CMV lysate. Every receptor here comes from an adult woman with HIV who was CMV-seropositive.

This chain's CDR3 is CAWSLWPSGNTIYF. The CDR3 DNA is TGTGCCTGGAGTCTGTGGCCCTCTGGAAACACCATATATTTT. The V gene is TRBV30, the J gene TRBJ1-3; D is unresolved. The CDR3 runs 14 residues. Germline V gene lookup returns CDR1 GTSNPN and CDR2 SVGIG (reference sequence). V was clipped by 2 bases and J by 0 bases, with 8 bases between them.

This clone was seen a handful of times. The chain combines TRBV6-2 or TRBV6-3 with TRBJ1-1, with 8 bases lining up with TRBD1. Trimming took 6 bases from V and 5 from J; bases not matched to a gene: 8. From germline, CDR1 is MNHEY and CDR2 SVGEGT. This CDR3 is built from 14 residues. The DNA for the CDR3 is TGTGCCAGCAGCGATCGGACAGGGCCTACTGAAGCTTTCTTT. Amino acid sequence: CASSDRTGPTEAFF.

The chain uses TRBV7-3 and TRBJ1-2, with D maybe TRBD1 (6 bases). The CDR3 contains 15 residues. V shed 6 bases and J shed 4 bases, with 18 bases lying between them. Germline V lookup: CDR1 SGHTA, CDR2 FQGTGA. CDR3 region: CASRPRRGGGYGYTF. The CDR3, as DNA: TGTGCCAGCAGGCCCCGCAGGGGAGGAGGCTATGGCTACACCTTC.

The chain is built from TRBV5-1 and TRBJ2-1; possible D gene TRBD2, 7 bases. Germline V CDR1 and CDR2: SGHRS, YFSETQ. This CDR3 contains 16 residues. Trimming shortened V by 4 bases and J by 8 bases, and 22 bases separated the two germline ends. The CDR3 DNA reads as TGCGCCAGCAGCGCGGGAGTAGGGGGGATACATCATGAGCAGTTCTTC. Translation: CASSAGVGGIHHEQFF. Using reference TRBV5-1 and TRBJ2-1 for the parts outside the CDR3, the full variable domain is KAGVTQTPRYLIKTRGQQVTLSCSPISGHRSVSWYQQTPGQGLQFLFEYFSETQRNKGNFPGRFSGRQFSNSRSEMNVSTLELGDSALYLCASSAGVGGIHHEQFFGPGTRLTVL.

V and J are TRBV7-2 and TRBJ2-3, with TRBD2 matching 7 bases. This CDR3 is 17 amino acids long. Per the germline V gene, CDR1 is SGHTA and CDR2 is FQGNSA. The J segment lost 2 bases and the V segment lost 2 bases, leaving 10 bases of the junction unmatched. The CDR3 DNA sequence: TGTGCCAGCAGCTTATTTGGATCGGGAGGACTCACAGATACGCAGTATTTT. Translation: CASSLFGSGGLTDTQYF.

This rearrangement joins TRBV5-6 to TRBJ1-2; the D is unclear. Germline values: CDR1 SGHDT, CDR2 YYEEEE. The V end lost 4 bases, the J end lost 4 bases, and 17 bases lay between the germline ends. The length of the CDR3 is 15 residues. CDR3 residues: CASSQVTPELYGYTF. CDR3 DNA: TGTGCCAGCAGCCAAGTCACCCCAGAACTCTATGGCTACACCTTC.

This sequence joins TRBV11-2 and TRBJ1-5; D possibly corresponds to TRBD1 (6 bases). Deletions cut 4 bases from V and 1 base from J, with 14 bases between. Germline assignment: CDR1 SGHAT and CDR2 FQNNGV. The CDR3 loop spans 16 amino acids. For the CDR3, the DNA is TGTGCCAGCAGCTCTACAGGGATTTCAAGCAATCAGCCCCAGCATTTT. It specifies CASSSTGISSNQPQHF.

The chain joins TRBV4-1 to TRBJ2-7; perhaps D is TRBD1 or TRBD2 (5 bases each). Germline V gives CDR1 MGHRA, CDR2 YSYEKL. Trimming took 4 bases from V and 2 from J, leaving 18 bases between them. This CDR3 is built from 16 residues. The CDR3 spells CASSRLQTGRTYEQYF. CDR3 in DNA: TGCGCCAGCAGCCGCCTGCAGACGGGACGGACCTACGAGCAGTACTTC.

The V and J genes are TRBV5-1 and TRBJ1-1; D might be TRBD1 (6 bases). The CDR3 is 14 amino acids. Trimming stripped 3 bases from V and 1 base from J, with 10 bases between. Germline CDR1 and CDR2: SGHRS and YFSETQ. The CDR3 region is CASSWGRRNTEAFF. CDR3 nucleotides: TGCGCCAGCAGCTGGGGGCGACGGAACACTGAAGCTTTCTTT. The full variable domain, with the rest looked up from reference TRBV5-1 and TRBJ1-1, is KAGVTQTPRYLIKTRGQQVTLSCSPISGHRSVSWYQQTPGQGLQFLFEYFSETQRNKGNFPGRFSGRQFSNSRSEMNVSTLELGDSALYLCASSWGRRNTEAFFGQGTRLTVV.

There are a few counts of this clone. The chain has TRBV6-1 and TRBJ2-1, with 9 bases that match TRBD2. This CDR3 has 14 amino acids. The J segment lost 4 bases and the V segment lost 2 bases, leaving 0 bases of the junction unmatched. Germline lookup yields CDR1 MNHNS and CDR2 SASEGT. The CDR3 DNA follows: TGTGCCAGCAGTGAAAGCGGGGGGTACAATGAGCAGTTCTTC. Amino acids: CASSESGGYNEQFF.

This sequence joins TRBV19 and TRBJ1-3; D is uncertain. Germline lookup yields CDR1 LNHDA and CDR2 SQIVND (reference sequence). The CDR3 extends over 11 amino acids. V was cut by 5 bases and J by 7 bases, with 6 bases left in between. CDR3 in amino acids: CASSGRNTIYF. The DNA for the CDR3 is TGTGCCAGTAGTGGCCGGAACACCATATATTTT.

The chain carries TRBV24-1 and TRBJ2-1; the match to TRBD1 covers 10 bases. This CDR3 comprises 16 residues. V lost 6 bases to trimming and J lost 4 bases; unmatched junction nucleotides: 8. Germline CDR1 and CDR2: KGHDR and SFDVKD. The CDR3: CATSPMDRGAYNEQFF. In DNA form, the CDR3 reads TGTGCCACCAGTCCAATGGACAGGGGGGCTTACAATGAGCAGTTCTTC.

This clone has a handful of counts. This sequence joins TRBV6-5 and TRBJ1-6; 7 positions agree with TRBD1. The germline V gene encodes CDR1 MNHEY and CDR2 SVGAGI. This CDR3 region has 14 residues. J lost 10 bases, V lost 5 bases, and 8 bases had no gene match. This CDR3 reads CASSTQGQSSPLHF. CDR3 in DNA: TGTGCCAGCAGTACGCAGGGACAGTCCTCACCCCTCCACTTT.

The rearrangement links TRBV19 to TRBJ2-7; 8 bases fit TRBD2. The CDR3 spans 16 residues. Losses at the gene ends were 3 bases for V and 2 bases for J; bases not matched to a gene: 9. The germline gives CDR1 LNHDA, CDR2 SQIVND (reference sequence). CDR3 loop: CASSIGGARRTYEQYF. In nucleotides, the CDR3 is TGTGCCAGTAGTATCGGGGGGGCACGGCGGACCTACGAGCAGTACTTC.

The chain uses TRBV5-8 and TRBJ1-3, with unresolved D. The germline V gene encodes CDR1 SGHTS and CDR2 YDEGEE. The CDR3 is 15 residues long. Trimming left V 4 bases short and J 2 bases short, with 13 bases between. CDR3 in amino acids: CASSRDIYTGNTIYF. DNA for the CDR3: TGTGCCAGCAGCAGAGACATCTATACTGGAAACACCATATATTTT.

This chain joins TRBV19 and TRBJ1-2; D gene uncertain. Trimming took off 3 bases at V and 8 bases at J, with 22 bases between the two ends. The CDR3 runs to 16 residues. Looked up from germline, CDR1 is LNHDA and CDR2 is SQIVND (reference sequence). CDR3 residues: CASSIFGPAGRWGYTF. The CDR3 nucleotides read TGTGCCAGTAGTATTTTTGGTCCCGCAGGACGATGGGGCTACACCTTC.

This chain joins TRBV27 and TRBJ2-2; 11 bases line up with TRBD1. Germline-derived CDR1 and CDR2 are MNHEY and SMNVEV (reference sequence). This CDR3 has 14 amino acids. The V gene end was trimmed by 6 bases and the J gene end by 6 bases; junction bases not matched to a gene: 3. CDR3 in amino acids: CASRVGQGAGELFF. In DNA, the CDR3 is TGTGCCAGCAGGGTGGGACAGGGGGCCGGGGAGCTGTTTTTT.

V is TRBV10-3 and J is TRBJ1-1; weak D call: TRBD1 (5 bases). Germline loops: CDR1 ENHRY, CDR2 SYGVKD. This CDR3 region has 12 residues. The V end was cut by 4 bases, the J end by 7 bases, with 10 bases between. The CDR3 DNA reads TGTGCCATCAGTGCCGGGAGGGGTGAAGCTTTCTTT. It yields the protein CAISAGRGEAFF.

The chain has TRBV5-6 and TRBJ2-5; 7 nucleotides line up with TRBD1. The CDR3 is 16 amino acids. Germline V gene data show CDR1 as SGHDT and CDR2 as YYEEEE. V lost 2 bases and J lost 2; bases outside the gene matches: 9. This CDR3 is CASSFKLGTAQETQYF. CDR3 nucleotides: TGTGCCAGCAGCTTTAAGCTGGGGACAGCTCAAGAGACCCAGTACTTC.

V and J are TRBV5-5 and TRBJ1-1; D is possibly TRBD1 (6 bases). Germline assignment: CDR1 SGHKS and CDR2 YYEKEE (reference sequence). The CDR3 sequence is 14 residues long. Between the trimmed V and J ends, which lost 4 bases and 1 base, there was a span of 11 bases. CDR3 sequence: CASSPRTANTEAFF. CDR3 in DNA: TGTGCCAGCAGCCCGAGGACAGCGAACACTGAAGCTTTCTTT.

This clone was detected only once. Here the CDR3 reads CASGGSADTQYF. CDR3 in DNA: TGTGCCAGCGGAGGGTCCGCAGATACGCAGTATTTT. This chain links TRBV6-6 with TRBJ2-3; perhaps TRBD2 as D (6 bases). The CDR3 has 12 residues. Looked up from germline, CDR1 is MNHNY and CDR2 is SVGAGI (reference sequence). V was clipped by 8 bases and J by 4 bases, with 10 bases between them.

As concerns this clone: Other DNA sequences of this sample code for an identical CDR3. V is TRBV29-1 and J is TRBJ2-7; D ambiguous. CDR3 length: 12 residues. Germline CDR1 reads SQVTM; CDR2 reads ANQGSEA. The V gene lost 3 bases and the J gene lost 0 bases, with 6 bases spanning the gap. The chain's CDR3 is CSVEDGSYEQYF. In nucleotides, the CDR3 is TGCAGCGTTGAGGACGGCTCCTACGAGCAGTACTTC.

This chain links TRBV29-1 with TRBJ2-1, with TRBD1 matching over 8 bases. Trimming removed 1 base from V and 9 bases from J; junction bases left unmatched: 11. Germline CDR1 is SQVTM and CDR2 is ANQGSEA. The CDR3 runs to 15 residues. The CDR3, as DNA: TGCAGCGTTGAAGCCCTAGGACAGGGAAGGGCTGAGCAGTTCTTC. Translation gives CSVEALGQGRAEQFF.

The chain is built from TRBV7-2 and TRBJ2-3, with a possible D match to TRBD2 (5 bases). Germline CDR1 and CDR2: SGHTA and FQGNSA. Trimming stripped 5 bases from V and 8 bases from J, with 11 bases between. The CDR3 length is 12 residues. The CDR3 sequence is CASSPELGTQYF. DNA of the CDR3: TGTGCCAGCAGCCCCGAACTAGGTACGCAGTATTTT.

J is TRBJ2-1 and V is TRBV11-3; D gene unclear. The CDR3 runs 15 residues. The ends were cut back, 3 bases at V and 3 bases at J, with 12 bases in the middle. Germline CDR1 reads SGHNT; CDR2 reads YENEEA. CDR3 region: CASSFSGDIYNEQFF. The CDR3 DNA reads TGTGCCAGCAGCTTCTCGGGTGACATCTACAATGAGCAGTTCTTC.